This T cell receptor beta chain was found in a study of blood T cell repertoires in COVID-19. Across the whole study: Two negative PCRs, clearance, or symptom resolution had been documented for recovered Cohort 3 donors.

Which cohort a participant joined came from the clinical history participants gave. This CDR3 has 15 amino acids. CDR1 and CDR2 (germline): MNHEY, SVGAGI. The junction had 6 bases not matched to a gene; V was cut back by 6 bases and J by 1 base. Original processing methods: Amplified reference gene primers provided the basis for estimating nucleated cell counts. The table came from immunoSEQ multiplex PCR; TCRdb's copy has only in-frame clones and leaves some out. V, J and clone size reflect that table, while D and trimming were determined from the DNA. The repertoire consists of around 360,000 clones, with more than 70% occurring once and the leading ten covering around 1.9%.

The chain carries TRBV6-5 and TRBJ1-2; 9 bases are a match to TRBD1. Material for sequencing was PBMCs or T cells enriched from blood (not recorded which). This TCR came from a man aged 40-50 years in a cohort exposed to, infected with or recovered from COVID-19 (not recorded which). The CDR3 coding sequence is TGTGCCAGCAGCCGACAGGGGGGCTTTAACTATGGCTACACCTTC. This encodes CASSRQGGFNYGYTF.